The sequence of this T cell receptor (beta chain) was determined in a study of blood T cell repertoires in COVID-19. In the original analysis: Reference gene primer amplification yielded estimated nucleated cell counts. Produced via immunoSEQ multiplex PCR; TCRdb's table is partial and in-frame only. The D gene and trimming were derived from the DNA, and the V and J assignments and clone size from that table. Of about 170,000 clones listed, just over 90% are singletons. Losses at the gene ends were 0 bases for V and 4 bases for J; bases not matched to a gene: 4. The CDR3 is made up of 15 amino acids. Per germline, CDR1 SGDLS and CDR2 YYNGEE.

The rearrangement uses TRBV9 and TRBJ1-5; 7 bases align to TRBD1. The TCR comes from a man younger than 30 with COVID-19, enrolled during active disease. Material for sequencing was peripheral blood. The CDR3 bases are TGTGCCAGCAGCGTAGAAGGGGGCGGAAATCAGCCCCAGCATTTT. This gives the protein CASSVEGGGNQPQHF.